This paragraph reports one TCR beta chain. The antigen remains undetermined. TCRdb reanalysed the RT-PCR reads using MiXCR and keeps one entry per CDR3 protein. The repertoire has around 480,000 distinct CDR3 sequences, approximately 10% of them found once; the top ten carry roughly 12%. The CDR3 is 14 amino acids. Trimming removed 0 bases from V and 5 bases from J, with 10 bases in between. Germline values: CDR1 MGHDK, CDR2 SYGVNS. The record originates from a study of response to subunit inactivated influenza vaccine. Broader study findings: Authors suggested seasonal influenza vaccinations each recruit few new T cells.

The sample was PBMCs from blood, taken more than 35 days after vaccination. The chain uses TRBV25-1 and TRBJ2-5, with D perhaps matching TRBD2 (7 bases). The receptor's source is a man over 45 who received an inactivated influenza vaccine. CDR3 residues: CASSEYGGQETQYF. CDR3 DNA sequence: TGTGCCAGCAGTGAATACGGGGGGCAGGAGACCCAGTACTTC.